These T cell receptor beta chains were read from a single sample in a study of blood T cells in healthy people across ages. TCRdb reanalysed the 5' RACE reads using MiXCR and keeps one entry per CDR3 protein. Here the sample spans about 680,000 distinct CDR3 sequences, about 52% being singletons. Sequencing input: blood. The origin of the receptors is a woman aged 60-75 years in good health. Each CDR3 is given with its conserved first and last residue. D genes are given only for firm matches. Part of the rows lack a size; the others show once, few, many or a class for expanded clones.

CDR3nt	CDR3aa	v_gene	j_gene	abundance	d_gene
TGTGCCAGCAGTTCCCTGGGTGGGGTCTATGGCTACACCTTC	CASSSLGGVYGYTF	TRBV27	TRBJ1-2	-	-
TGCAGCGTTGAAGGGACTGGAGAGACGGTGAGTGAGCAGTTCTTC	CSVEGTGETVSEQFF	TRBV29-1	TRBJ2-1	few	-
TGTGCCAGCAGCTTAGAGCTTCAGCCCCAGCATTTT	CASSLELQPQHF	TRBV11-2	TRBJ1-5	once	-
TGTGCCAGCAGTCAGAGGGCTTCGGGGATGGGTAAGCCCCAGCATTTT	CASSQRASGMGKPQHF	TRBV6-1	TRBJ1-5	-	-
TGTGCCAGCAGTTACCGAGGACAGGACCAAGAGACCCAGTACTTC	CASSYRGQDQETQYF	TRBV6-5	TRBJ2-5	few	TRBD1
TGTGCCATCAGTGAGGGACCTGGACAGGGGTTTGGCTACACCTTC	CAISEGPGQGFGYTF	TRBV10-3	TRBJ1-2	-	TRBD1
TGTGCCAGCAGTTTCGGGGGACAGGTTTACGAGCAGTACTTC	CASSFGGQVYEQYF	TRBV28	TRBJ2-7	-	TRBD1
TGTGCCAGCAGCTTAAAAGGAGAGCAGTTCTTC	CASSLKGEQFF	TRBV11-3	TRBJ2-1	-	-
TGTGCCAGCAGCAACCGGGACAGGGGAACCAACTATGGCTACACCTTC	CASSNRDRGTNYGYTF	TRBV21-1	TRBJ1-2	-	-
TGTGCCTGGATCGGGACCCCATATAATTCACCCCTCCACTTT	CAWIGTPYNSPLHF	TRBV30	TRBJ1-6	-	-
TGTGCCAGCAGTTACACTACAGGGTCGGGGTACTATGGCTACACCTTC	CASSYTTGSGYYGYTF	TRBV6-5	TRBJ1-2	-	-
TGTGCCAGCAGTTACTCGTGGGAGGCGAACACTGAAGCTTTCTTT	CASSYSWEANTEAFF	TRBV6-5	TRBJ1-1	-	-
TGCAGTGCTAGAGATCCGTCCGGGTGGGGCTACCCTAGCACAGATACGCAGTATTTT	CSARDPSGWGYPSTDTQYF	TRBV20-1	TRBJ2-3	-	-
TGCAGCGTTGAATCCCCATCAGGCGAAAAACTGTTTTTT	CSVESPSGEKLFF	TRBV29-1	TRBJ1-4	-	-
TGTGCCAGCAGTGACCGGCATAGCGGGACGGGGGAGCTGTTTTTT	CASSDRHSGTGELFF	TRBV25-1	TRBJ2-2	once	TRBD2
TGTGCCAGCAGCCCAGCGTCAATATATGGCTACACCTTC	CASSPASIYGYTF	TRBV14	TRBJ1-2	few	-
TGTGCCAGCAGCTCGACTAGCGTGCATGAGCAGTTCTTC	CASSSTSVHEQFF	TRBV11-3	TRBJ2-1	once	TRBD2
TGTGCCTGGAGTGAAGGGACAGCTGGGCAAGAGACCCAGTACTTC	CAWSEGTAGQETQYF	TRBV30	TRBJ2-5	-	TRBD1
TGTGCCATCAGTGAACCGGGACAACAAGAGACCCAGTACTTC	CAISEPGQQETQYF	TRBV10-3	TRBJ2-5	-	-
TGCGCCAGCAGCCAAGATAACTACGAGCAGTACTTC	CASSQDNYEQYF	TRBV4-3	TRBJ2-7	few	-
TGCAGTGCTAGAGATCGGCGACAGGGGCCTGGCGAGCAGTACTTC	CSARDRRQGPGEQYF	TRBV20-1	TRBJ2-7	-	TRBD1
TGCAGTGCTTCAGACAGGGGGACGGGGGACTATGGCTACACCTTC	CSASDRGTGDYGYTF	TRBV20-1	TRBJ1-2	-	TRBD1
TGTGCCAGCAGTTGGACGGGACTAGCGTCGACCCAGAGCTCCTACAATGAGCAGTTCTTC	CASSWTGLASTQSSYNEQFF	TRBV6-5	TRBJ2-1	-	TRBD2
TGCAGCGTTGGTGGTTTGGCGGGGGGGCAGTTCTTC	CSVGGLAGGQFF	TRBV29-1	TRBJ2-1	-	TRBD2
TGCAGTGCTCGTATAGATCCCAGCTCCTATAATTCACCCCTCCACTTT	CSARIDPSSYNSPLHF	TRBV20-1	TRBJ1-6	-	-
TGTGCCAGCAGCCTTGACAGGGAAAGAGCCAAAAACATTCAGTACTTC	CASSLDRERAKNIQYF	TRBV28	TRBJ2-4	-	TRBD1
TGTGCCAGCAGCCCTGGGACAGGGAGCACCGGGGAGCTGTTTTTT	CASSPGTGSTGELFF	TRBV11-2	TRBJ2-2	few	TRBD1
TGTGCCAGCAGCTTAGGGACAGGGCACGAGACCCAGTACTTC	CASSLGTGHETQYF	TRBV11-2	TRBJ2-5	-	TRBD1
TGTGCCAGCAGGGGCAGCGGCTTCAGCCAAGAGACCCAGTACTTC	CASRGSGFSQETQYF	TRBV2	TRBJ2-5	few	-
TGCAGTGCTCATCTCGGGACTTTGGAGGGAAGGAACATTCAGTACTTC	CSAHLGTLEGRNIQYF	TRBV20-1	TRBJ2-4	-	-
TGTGCCAGCAGCGTAGTGGCGGGAGAAGGGAGCGAGGAAGAAGAGACCCAGTACTTC	CASSVVAGEGSEEEETQYF	TRBV9	TRBJ2-5	-	TRBD2
TGTGCCAGCAGCCGGACAGGGACAGGGTGGCCGGGACTAGCGGGAGGTTCCTCCTACGAGCAGTACTTC	CASSRTGTGWPGLAGGSSYEQYF	TRBV11-2	TRBJ2-7	-	TRBD2
TGTGCCAGCAGCTTATTAGGCGGAAGACAAGAGACCCAGTACTTC	CASSLLGGRQETQYF	TRBV7-3	TRBJ2-5	-	-
TGTGCCAGCAGCCATCTTCTAGCGGGAGCCTACAATGAGCAGTTCTTC	CASSHLLAGAYNEQFF	TRBV4-2	TRBJ2-1	many	TRBD2
TGCAGTGCTAGTATGTTCGTCGACCTGCGCGAGACCCAGTACTTC	CSASMFVDLRETQYF	TRBV20-1	TRBJ2-5	-	-
TGTGCCAGCAGCCCGTCAGGCGGTTACTACAATGAGCAGTTCTTC	CASSPSGGYYNEQFF	TRBV28	TRBJ2-1	few	-
TGTGCCAGCAGTATCGGCAGGTCAAGCAATCAGCCCCAGCATTTT	CASSIGRSSNQPQHF	TRBV2	TRBJ1-5	few	-
TGTGCCAGCAGTTATTTGGGACAGGGGGCCTACGAGCAGTACTTC	CASSYLGQGAYEQYF	TRBV6-2/TRBV6-3	TRBJ2-7	-	TRBD1
TGCGCCAGCAGCACCGGACAGGCCCCCTACGGGCAGTACTTC	CASSTGQAPYGQYF	TRBV5-1	TRBJ2-5	-	TRBD1
TGTGCCATCAGTCCGGGGACTAGCGGGGATAATGAGCAGTACTTC	CAISPGTSGDNEQYF	TRBV10-3	TRBJ2-7	-	TRBD2
TGTGCCAGCACCGCATTCACGAGCTCCTACGAGCAGTACTTC	CASTAFTSSYEQYF	TRBV28	TRBJ2-7	-	-
TGTGTCAGCAGTTTCTCCAGGGGGCACACGATAAGCACAGATACGCAGTATTTT	CVSSFSRGHTISTDTQYF	TRBV28	TRBJ2-3	-	TRBD1
TGTGCCAGCAGTTTTGTGGCTAGTCTCGAGCAGTACTTC	CASSFVASLEQYF	TRBV12-3/TRBV12-4	TRBJ2-7	-	-
TGTGCCAGCAGTCTGGGACAGGCGAACACTGAAGCTTTCTTT	CASSLGQANTEAFF	TRBV7-9	TRBJ1-1	few	TRBD1
TGTGCCAGCAGCTCCAAGATCGGGACAGGGTGGCGCGAGCAGTACTTC	CASSSKIGTGWREQYF	TRBV7-9	TRBJ2-7	-	TRBD1
TGTGCCAGCGTCACCCAGATCTATGGCTACACCTTC	CASVTQIYGYTF	TRBV6-4	TRBJ1-2	few	-
TGCAGTGCTACGATGGGGGCGAGAACTGAAGCTTTCTTT	CSATMGARTEAFF	TRBV20-1	TRBJ1-1	-	-
TGTGCCAACAGCCCGGGCATGGGATTCTTGACTGAAGCTTTCTTT	CANSPGMGFLTEAFF	TRBV7-3	TRBJ1-1	-	-
TGTGCCAGCAGCTTAATATCGGGAAACAATGAGCAGTTCTTC	CASSLISGNNEQFF	TRBV7-3	TRBJ2-1	-	-
TGTGCCAGCAGCTATGGATTAGGGGATGTGAACACCGAGGAGCTGTTTTTT	CASSYGLGDVNTEELFF	TRBV5-8	TRBJ2-2	-	-
TGTGCCAGCAGGGCAGCCTATAATTCACCCCTCCACTTT	CASRAAYNSPLHF	TRBV28	TRBJ1-6	few	-
TGTGCCAGCAGTTACGTGTCCGCTGAAGCTTTCTTT	CASSYVSAEAFF	TRBV6-6	TRBJ1-1	-	-
TGTGCCATCAGTGAAGACCGGAGCTCCTACAATGAGCAGTTCTTC	CAISEDRSSYNEQFF	TRBV10-3	TRBJ2-1	-	-
TGTGCCAGCAGCCAAGATGATCAGGGGGTGGATAGCAATCAGCCCCAGCATTTT	CASSQDDQGVDSNQPQHF	TRBV4-2	TRBJ1-5	once	TRBD1
TGTGCCTGGAGTGCGGGACAGGGGACCCAGCAGTTCTTC	CAWSAGQGTQQFF	TRBV30	TRBJ2-1	-	TRBD1
TGTGCCAGCACCTTTAGTGACGGGGGCTACAATGAGCAGTTCTTC	CASTFSDGGYNEQFF	TRBV9	TRBJ2-1	few	-